This is a list of T cell receptor beta chains from one sample in a study of cytomegalovirus exposure and HLA in healthy donors. The protocol was immunoSEQ multiplex PCR, while the TCRdb copy is restricted to in-frame clones and leaves out a portion. The sample consists of approximately 180,000 clones, about 86% of them appearing once. The sequenced sample was PBMCs. The origin of the receptors is a woman between 25 and 40 years old in good health and CMV-seronegative. Both conserved end residues are part of each CDR3. The order of the fields is V gene, clone size, J gene, D gene, CDR3 protein, CDR3 DNA. A D gene is named only where the DNA matches it firmly. The listing skips clone size in some rows; elsewhere it reads once, few, many or a size class.

TRBV12-5	-	TRBJ1-1	-	CASGLVQGGEAFF	TGTGCTAGTGGTTTGGTACAGGGAGGGGAAGCTTTCTTT
TRBV4-1	-	TRBJ2-7	TRBD1	CASSPGQGPSYEQYF	TGCGCCAGCAGCCCCGGACAGGGGCCCTCCTACGAGCAGTACTTC
TRBV7-2	-	TRBJ2-7	-	CASSLSRGAYEQYF	TGTGCCAGCAGCTTATCTCGGGGGGCTTACGAGCAGTACTTC
TRBV14	once	TRBJ1-2	-	CASSQETGDGYTF	TGTGCCAGCAGCCAAGAGACAGGCGATGGCTACACCTTC
TRBV15	-	TRBJ2-6	-	CATSRESSGANVLTF	TGTGCCACCAGCAGAGAGAGCTCTGGGGCCAACGTCCTGACTTTC
TRBV11-2	-	TRBJ2-7	-	CASSLSPSSYEQYF	TGTGCCAGCAGCTTATCACCGAGCTCCTACGAGCAGTACTTC
TRBV5-8	once	TRBJ2-5	TRBD2	CASSLGLAGEQETQYF	TGTGCCAGCAGCTTGGGTCTAGCGGGGGAACAAGAGACCCAGTACTTC
TRBV7-9	once	TRBJ2-3	-	CASSQGGADTQYF	TGTGCCAGCAGCCAGGGGGGAGCAGATACGCAGTATTTT
TRBV6-6	-	TRBJ2-5	-	CASTRWGEETQYF	TGTGCCAGCACTCGGTGGGGCGAAGAGACCCAGTACTTC
TRBV4-3	-	TRBJ2-7	TRBD1	CASSQNRGYEQYF	TGCGCCAGCAGCCAGAACAGGGGCTACGAGCAGTACTTC
TRBV5-1	-	TRBJ1-1	-	CASSFGGATEAFF	TGCGCCAGCAGCTTCGGGGGGGCCACTGAAGCTTTCTTT
TRBV5-1	-	TRBJ1-2	TRBD1	CASSVWGQGKNGYTF	TGCGCCAGCAGCGTATGGGGACAGGGGAAGAACGGCTACACCTTC
TRBV18	-	TRBJ1-4	TRBD1	CASSPTGFEKLFF	TGTGCCAGCTCACCGACAGGGTTCGAAAAACTGTTTTTT
TRBV9	few	TRBJ1-6	-	CASSGAGRGDNSPLHF	TGTGCCAGCAGCGGCGCGGGTCGGGGGGACAATTCACCCCTCCACTTT
TRBV4-1	-	TRBJ2-7	TRBD1	CASSQVTGGSYEQYF	TGCGCCAGCAGCCAAGTCACAGGGGGTTCCTACGAGCAGTACTTC
TRBV4-1	-	TRBJ2-3	-	CASSLSGDVPTDTQYF	TGCGCCAGCAGCCTTTCGGGGGATGTTCCCACAGATACGCAGTATTTT
TRBV12-5	-	TRBJ2-7	-	CASGPRLSPYEQYF	TGTGCTAGTGGTCCCCGACTCTCCCCCTACGAGCAGTACTTC
TRBV6-6	-	TRBJ1-1	-	CASRWTVNTEAFF	TGTGCCAGCAGATGGACAGTGAACACTGAAGCTTTCTTT
TRBV5-1	-	TRBJ1-2	TRBD1	CASSDGDRGGYTF	TGCGCCAGCAGCGACGGGGACAGGGGCGGCTACACCTTC
TRBV14	-	TRBJ2-3	-	CASSRGVSSTDTQYF	TGTGCCAGCAGCCGGGGGGTATCTAGCACAGATACGCAGTATTTT
TRBV27	once	TRBJ2-7	TRBD1	CASSSGQGPYEQYF	TGTGCCAGCAGTTCGGGACAGGGACCCTACGAGCAGTACTTC
TRBV30	-	TRBJ2-2	-	CAWVTANTGELFF	TGTGCCTGGGTGACAGCGAACACCGGGGAGCTGTTTTTT
TRBV27	-	TRBJ1-2	-	CASKPLDSYGYTF	TGTGCCAGCAAGCCCCTGGACAGCTATGGCTACACCTTC
TRBV5-4	-	TRBJ2-7	-	CASSFRSGEQYF	TGTGCCAGCAGCTTCCGTAGCGGCGAGCAGTACTTC
TRBV7-8	-	TRBJ2-7	-	CASSFPMREQYF	TGTGCCAGCAGCTTTCCCATGAGAGAGCAGTACTTC
TRBV6-1	-	TRBJ1-1	-	CASPRGTEAFF	TGTGCCAGCCCCAGGGGAACTGAAGCTTTCTTT
TRBV5-8	-	TRBJ2-5	-	CASSLWRIRKETQYF	TGTGCCAGCAGCTTGTGGAGGATCAGGAAAGAGACCCAGTACTTC
TRBV9	few	TRBJ1-6	TRBD1	CASSEEGTGYSPLHF	TGTGCCAGCAGCGAGGAGGGGACAGGGTATTCACCCCTCCACTTT
TRBV6-5	-	TRBJ2-3	TRBD2	CASSLLAGDTDTQYF	TGTGCCAGCAGTTTGCTAGCGGGGGACACAGATACGCAGTATTTT
TRBV27	-	TRBJ1-5	-	CASSSMTGGSNQPQHF	TGTGCCAGCAGTTCGATGACAGGCGGGAGCAATCAGCCCCAGCATTTT
TRBV18	-	TRBJ2-3	TRBD2	CASSRYSGGPTDTQYF	TGTGCCAGCTCACGGTATAGCGGGGGCCCCACAGATACGCAGTATTTT
TRBV5-1	few	TRBJ1-6	TRBD1	CASSLVQGAYSPLHF	TGCGCCAGCAGCTTGGTACAGGGGGCTTATTCACCCCTCCACTTT
TRBV19	-	TRBJ2-1	-	CASSITLNSYNEQFF	TGTGCCAGTAGTATAACATTGAACTCCTACAATGAGCAGTTCTTC
TRBV6-6	-	TRBJ2-1	TRBD2	CASSYPLAGGTDEQFF	TGTGCCAGCAGTTACCCCCTGGCGGGGGGGACCGATGAGCAGTTCTTC
TRBV5-1	once	TRBJ1-4	-	CASSLMSGFNEKLFF	TGCGCCAGCAGCTTGATGTCGGGGTTCAATGAAAAACTGTTTTTT
TRBV10-2	few	TRBJ1-2	TRBD1	CASSSGQGGNYGYTF	TGCGCCAGCAGTTCGGGACAGGGGGGTAACTATGGCTACACCTTC
TRBV11-3	-	TRBJ2-3	TRBD1	CASSPGQGRGSDTQYF	TGTGCCAGCAGCCCCGGACAGGGGCGGGGGTCAGATACGCAGTATTTT
TRBV4-1	once	TRBJ1-3	TRBD1	CASSLIVRMDRSSGNTIYF	TGCGCCAGCAGCCTTATAGTACGAATGGACAGGAGCTCTGGAAACACCATATATTTT
TRBV2	few	TRBJ1-2	-	CASSFPLGTSYGYTF	TGTGCCAGCAGTTTCCCCCTGGGCACAAGCTATGGCTACACCTTC
TRBV23-1	few	TRBJ2-7	TRBD1	CASSQSRQRRTGGGEQYF	TGCGCCAGCAGTCAATCCCGACAGAGAAGGACAGGGGGCGGGGAGCAGTACTTC
TRBV27	-	TRBJ1-5	-	CASNEWGGNQPQHF	TGTGCCAGCAACGAATGGGGGGGCAATCAGCCCCAGCATTTT
TRBV5-1	-	TRBJ1-6	-	CASSLAGTPNSPLHF	TGCGCCAGCAGCTTGGCCGGGACACCAAATTCACCCCTCCACTTT
TRBV11-2	-	TRBJ2-7	-	CASSWEFGEQYF	TGTGCCAGCAGCTGGGAGTTCGGCGAGCAGTACTTC
TRBV7-2	-	TRBJ1-2	TRBD1	CASSLEQGDGYTF	TGTGCCAGCAGCTTAGAGCAGGGGGATGGCTACACCTTC
TRBV6-1	-	TRBJ2-3	-	CASSEPPDSPSTDTQYF	TGTGCCAGCAGTGAACCACCTGACAGCCCCAGCACAGATACGCAGTATTTT
TRBV27	-	TRBJ2-2	TRBD1	CASSLGQAVGELFF	TGTGCCAGCAGTTTAGGACAGGCGGTCGGGGAGCTGTTTTTT
TRBV20-1	once	TRBJ2-3	-	CSASGPDTQYF	TGCAGTGCTAGTGGGCCAGATACGCAGTATTTT
TRBV15	-	TRBJ1-6	-	CATSRQRASGGPLHF	TGTGCCACCAGCAGACAGCGGGCCTCGGGCGGACCCCTCCACTTT
TRBV6-5	-	TRBJ2-1	-	CASSFLEGASEQFF	TGTGCCAGCAGTTTTTTGGAGGGGGCGAGTGAGCAGTTCTTC
TRBV30	once	TRBJ1-2	-	CAWSGNRTGYTF	TGTGCCTGGAGTGGAAACAGGACTGGCTACACCTTC